Reported below is one T cell receptor beta chain. This CDR3 comprises 13 residues. Trimming removed 4 bases from V and 0 bases from J, with 10 bases in between. The V gene's germline CDR1 is SQVTM and CDR2 ANQGSEA. The data were taken from a study of graft-versus-host responses after intestinal transplantation. Whole-study context: Induction using anti-thymocyte globulin, followed by tacrolimus and steroids for about 3 years, was given to all recipients.

Graft tissue was processed to release intraepithelial and lamina propria lymphocytes. Assay: immunoSEQ multiplex PCR; the TCRdb copy retains only in-frame clones and omits some. The table has roughly 4,500 clones, over 60% seen once. The input for sequencing was ileum tissue, taken 330 to 350 days after intestinal transplantation. This sequence was found in a human patient who received an intestinal transplant, so some T cells may come from the graft donor. The rearrangement links TRBV29-1 to TRBJ2-7; D is ambiguous. The CDR3 region is CSVVQAPSYEQYF. The CDR3 bases are TGCAGCGTTGTGCAGGCACCCTCCTACGAGCAGTACTTC.